The rows below give T cell receptor beta chains drawn from one sample of a study of control samples from healthy donors and cancer patients. The data were produced by immunoSEQ multiplex PCR, yet TCRdb's version contains in-frame clones alone and is incomplete. This table holds 210,000 or so clones, about 90% found once. Sequenced input: blood. The receptors were gathered from a man aged 25-45 years in good health. CDR3s include the opening cysteine and the closing phenylalanine or tryptophan. A D gene is named only where the DNA matches it firmly. Rows may omit the clone size; those that give it use once, few, many or a size class.

j_call v_call d_call clone_size cdr3_aa cdr3_nt
TRBJ1-1 TRBV5-1 NA NA CASSLVSGGTEAFF TGCGCCAGCAGCTTAGTTTCCGGAGGCACTGAAGCTTTCTTT
TRBJ2-1 TRBV5-1 TRBD2 NA CASRYSGTSGISINEQFF TGCGCCAGCAGGTATTCCGGGACTAGCGGGATAAGTATCAATGAGCAGTTCTTC
TRBJ2-7 TRBV11-2 NA once CASSSGQPYEQYF TGTGCCAGCAGCTCCGGACAGCCCTACGAGCAGTACTTC
TRBJ2-7 TRBV5-1 TRBD2 NA CASSSTSGVTYEQYF TGCGCCAGCAGTTCGACTAGCGGGGTTACCTACGAGCAGTACTTC
TRBJ1-2 TRBV19 NA NA CASSLGSGYGYTF TGTGCCAGTAGTCTCGGTTCAGGCTATGGCTACACCTTC
TRBJ1-1 TRBV15 NA NA CATSKLQGSEAFF TGTGCCACCAGCAAGCTCCAGGGTTCTGAAGCTTTCTTT
TRBJ2-2 TRBV9 TRBD2 NA CASSVAGGGAPGELFF TGTGCCAGCAGCGTAGCTGGCGGGGGGGCCCCCGGGGAGCTGTTTTTT
TRBJ2-7 TRBV18 NA once CASSPPSGTYERYF TGTGCCAGCTCACCACCGTCCGGGACCTACGAGCGGTACTTC
TRBJ1-2 TRBV7-9 TRBD1 NA CASSLGQGAGYTF TGTGCCAGCAGCTTAGGACAGGGGGCTGGCTACACCTTC
TRBJ2-3 TRBV9 TRBD1 NA CASGRQGKHTQYF TGTGCCAGCGGGAGACAGGGGAAACATACGCAGTATTTT
TRBJ1-1 TRBV11-2 NA NA CASSLGKQGPTEAFF TGTGCCAGCAGCTTAGGGAAACAGGGCCCCACTGAAGCTTTCTTT
TRBJ1-6 TRBV6-1 TRBD1 NA CASSEWGGQGNSPLHF TGTGCCAGCAGTGAATGGGGTGGACAGGGGAATTCACCCCTCCACTTT
TRBJ1-3 TRBV3-1/TRBV3-2 NA NA CASSETGRSGNTIYF TGTGCCAGCAGCGAGACAGGTCGCTCTGGAAACACCATATATTTT
TRBJ1-2 TRBV11-2 NA once CASSEHRGGYTF TGTGCCAGCAGCGAACACAGAGGCGGCTACACCTTC
TRBJ1-6 TRBV3-1/TRBV3-2 NA NA CASSQHSPLHF TGTGCCAGCAGCCAACATTCACCCCTCCACTTT
TRBJ1-4 TRBV6-5 NA NA CASSYSWDIREKLFF TGTGCCAGCAGTTACTCCTGGGATATTCGTGAAAAACTGTTTTTT
TRBJ2-1 TRBV7-9 NA NA CASSPTGTHHNEQFF TGTGCCAGCAGCCCTACCGGGACCCACCACAATGAGCAGTTCTTC
TRBJ1-1 TRBV9 NA NA CASSVDRRPNTEAFF TGTGCCAGCAGCGTAGATCGGAGACCGAACACTGAAGCTTTCTTT
TRBJ2-2 TRBV6-4 TRBD1 few CASRDRDTGELFF TGTGCCAGCAGGGACAGGGACACCGGGGAGCTGTTTTTT
TRBJ2-7 TRBV2 NA NA CASSEVGGTSVSYEQYF TGTGCCAGCAGTGAAGTCGGAGGGACTTCCGTCTCCTACGAGCAGTACTTC
TRBJ2-7 TRBV12-3/TRBV12-4 NA NA CASRGFEGQYF TGTGCCAGCAGGGGCTTCGAAGGGCAGTACTTC
TRBJ1-3 TRBV6-5 NA NA CASNRDGLSGNTIYF TGTGCCAGCAACCGGGACGGACTCTCTGGAAACACCATATATTTT
TRBJ1-5 TRBV7-6 NA NA CASSLRVDQPQHF TGTGCCAGCAGCTTGAGGGTAGATCAGCCCCAGCATTTT
TRBJ2-1 TRBV28 TRBD2 NA CASAGLAGYNEQFF TGTGCCAGTGCCGGTCTAGCGGGGTACAATGAGCAGTTCTTC
TRBJ1-1 TRBV5-1 TRBD1 NA CASSLDRGRGYTEAFF TGCGCCAGCAGCTTGGACAGGGGGCGAGGGTACACTGAAGCTTTCTTT
TRBJ2-1 TRBV12-3/TRBV12-4 NA NA CASRKQGTNEQFF TGTGCCAGCAGGAAACAGGGAACCAATGAGCAGTTCTTC
TRBJ1-2 TRBV4-1 NA NA CASSQPGRSFYGYTF TGCGCCAGCAGCCAACCGGGACGGTCGTTCTATGGCTACACCTTC
TRBJ1-1 TRBV9 TRBD1 NA CASSPWDSWNTEAFF TGTGCCAGCAGCCCCTGGGACAGTTGGAACACTGAAGCTTTCTTT
TRBJ1-2 TRBV30 NA NA CAWSAYDRIYGYTF TGTGCCTGGAGTGCATATGACAGGATCTATGGCTACACCTTC
TRBJ2-3 TRBV5-5 TRBD1 once CASSSRQGAGTDTQYF TGTGCCAGCAGCTCGAGACAGGGGGCCGGGACAGATACGCAGTATTTT
TRBJ1-1 TRBV7-8 NA NA CASSLSRTPNTEAFF TGTGCCAGCAGCTTATCTCGGACCCCAAACACTGAAGCTTTCTTT
TRBJ1-2 TRBV6-5 NA NA CASRAGVSYGYTF TGTGCCAGCAGAGCGGGGGTAAGCTATGGCTACACCTTC
TRBJ2-1 TRBV24-1 TRBD2 NA CATSAIAGGLAYNEQFF TGTGCCACCAGTGCGATAGCGGGGGGTTTGGCTTACAATGAGCAGTTCTTC
TRBJ2-1 TRBV2 TRBD1 NA CASSDMGQSSYNEQFF TGTGCCAGCAGTGACATGGGACAGAGCTCCTACAATGAGCAGTTCTTC
TRBJ1-2 TRBV5-1 NA NA CASSLRREGGYTF TGCGCCAGCAGCTTGCGTCGGGAAGGAGGCTACACCTTC
TRBJ1-4 TRBV10-2 NA few CASSVSANEKLFF TGCGCCAGCAGTGTCTCGGCTAATGAAAAACTGTTTTTT
TRBJ1-1 TRBV29-1 NA NA CSDAWGGNTEAFF TGCAGCGATGCGTGGGGGGGGAACACTGAAGCTTTCTTT
TRBJ1-2 TRBV21-1 NA NA CASSNLRNGYTF TGTGCCAGCAGCAATCTTCGGAATGGCTACACCTTC
TRBJ2-3 TRBV3-1/TRBV3-2 TRBD2 NA CASSQERTGLVGRTDTQYF TGTGCCAGCAGCCAAGAGCGGACGGGACTAGTGGGGCGAACAGATACGCAGTATTTT
TRBJ1-5 TRBV19 NA NA CASSEQISNQPQHF TGTGCCAGTAGTGAACAAATTAGCAATCAGCCCCAGCATTTT
TRBJ1-4 TRBV9 NA NA CASSETIQGEKLFF TGTGCCAGCAGCGAGACCATCCAGGGCGAAAAACTGTTTTTT